These 18 T cell receptor beta chains came from one sample sequenced in a study of human T cells and chemical hapten exposure. Indicated time point: patch test 2, 6 weeks after DPC sensitization. Treatment described: therapeutic diphenylcyclopropenone sensitization with weekly scalp DPC. TCRdb recomputed calls from the RACE reads with MiXCR, one row per CDR3 protein. The profile shows about 380,000 distinct CDR3 sequences, roughly 6% of them singletons. The source was whole blood, collected in connection with sensitization to the hapten diphenylcyclopropenone (DPC). Every receptor here comes from a young woman with alopecia areata. Some clones in this sample may be carry-over from other donors' samples.

V and J are TRBV3-1 and TRBJ2-3; 8 bases match TRBD2. V gave up 0 bases and J gave up 2 bases; unmatched junction bases: 1. CDR3 length: 15 residues. The V gene's germline CDR1 is LGHDT and CDR2 YNNKEL (reference sequence). The DNA for the CDR3 is TGTGCCAGCAGCCAAGAGACTAGCGACACAGATACGCAGTATTTT. Amino acid sequence: CASSQETSDTDTQYF.

This clonotype was detected many times. The chain is built from TRBV12-3 or TRBV12-4 and TRBJ1-6, with a tentative D call TRBD1 (6 bases). Trimming removed 6 bases from V and 7 bases from J, with 13 bases in between. The CDR3 consists of 14 residues. The CDR3 DNA is TGTGCCAGCAGCTCCCTGGGGGGCAATTCACCCCTCCACTTT. This sequence encodes CASSSLGGNSPLHF.

This clonotype was seen only a few times. V usage is TRBV4-3 and J usage is TRBJ1-5, with D unclear. From germline, CDR1 is LGHNA and CDR2 YSLEER. The CDR3 spans 13 residues. Deletions cut 0 bases from V and 7 bases from J, with 7 bases between. CDR3 sequence: CASSQEVRQPQHF. The CDR3 DNA reads as TGCGCCAGCAGCCAAGAGGTTCGACAGCCCCAGCATTTT.

This clonotype was seen many times. V usage is TRBV28 and J usage is TRBJ2-5; a possible D gene is TRBD2 (6 bases). CDR3 length: 13 residues. V was pared by 6 bases and J by 4 bases, with 12 bases between. CDR1 is MDHEN and CDR2 is SYDVKM in the germline V gene. The chain's CDR3 is CASSRGTVETQYF. The CDR3 DNA reads TGTGCCAGCAGCCGCGGGACGGTAGAGACCCAGTACTTC. Supplemented by reference TRBV28 and TRBJ2-5, the full variable domain reads DVKVTQSSRYLVKRTGEKVFLECVQDMDHENMFWYRQDPGLGLRLIYFSYDVKMKEKGDIPEGYSVSREKKERFSLILESASTNQTSMYLCASSRGTVETQYFGPGTRLLVL.

This clonotype has at least ten counts. V is TRBV7-9 and J is TRBJ1-5; no definite D call. V lost 5 bases and J 1 base, leaving 9 bases between the germline ends. The germline gives CDR1 SEHNR, CDR2 FQNEAQ (reference sequence). There are 14 residues in the CDR3. The CDR3 DNA follows: TGTGCCAGCAGCCAGGCGGGCAGCAATCAGCCCCAGCATTTT. It is translated as CASSQAGSNQPQHF.

The sample holds a few counts of this clonotype. The chain recombines TRBV3-1 with TRBJ2-3; 7 nucleotides match TRBD2. J gave up 3 bases and V 6 bases, and 3 bases lay outside the gene matches. Germline values: CDR1 LGHDT, CDR2 YNNKEL (reference sequence). The CDR3 length is 13 residues. The CDR3 coding sequence is TGTGCCAGCAGGGCGGGAGTGACAGATACGCAGTATTTT. This gives the protein CASRAGVTDTQYF.

The J gene is TRBJ1-5, the V gene TRBV6-2 or TRBV6-3, with D perhaps matching TRBD1 (6 bases). Germline CDR1 is MNHEY and CDR2 is SVGEGT. The V and J ends lost 10 bases and 2 bases respectively, with 12 bases between them. The CDR3 length is 13 residues. CDR3 sequence reads: CATYGGGNQPQHF. The CDR3, as DNA: TGTGCCACCTACGGGGGCGGCAATCAGCCCCAGCATTTT.

V and J are TRBV6-5 and TRBJ2-2; D remains unclear. The CDR3 runs 11 residues. CDR1 and CDR2 (germline): MNHEY, SVGAGI. Trimming shortened V by 6 bases and J by 6 bases, and 5 bases separated the two germline ends. The DNA of the CDR3 is TGTGCCAGCAGCGGGTCCGGGGAGCTGTTTTTT. It is translated as CASSGSGELFF.

This clonotype was observed at least ten times. The chain combines TRBV5-1 with TRBJ1-6; no definite D call. This CDR3 has 13 amino acids. The germline gives CDR1 SGHRS, CDR2 YFSETQ. Trimming took off 2 bases at V and 6 bases at J, with 6 bases between the two ends. The CDR3 nucleotides are TGCGCCAGCAGCTTTGGACCTAATTCACCCCTCCACTTT. Protein product: CASSFGPNSPLHF.

The chain is built from TRBV6-1 and TRBJ1-1; TRBD1 matches at 7 bases. Per the germline V gene, CDR1 is MNHNS and CDR2 is SASEGT. The V segment lost 3 bases and the J segment 1 base; nucleotides outside the gene matches: 2. There are 14 residues in the CDR3. The CDR3 region is CASSDNRGNTEAFF. In DNA form, the CDR3 reads TGTGCCAGCAGTGACAACAGGGGGAACACTGAAGCTTTCTTT.

This clonotype was observed a handful of times. The chain employs TRBV7-9 and TRBJ1-5; a weak D match, TRBD1 (6 bases). The CDR3 consists of 14 residues. The germline CDR1 and CDR2 sequences are SEHNR and FQNEAQ (reference sequence). Trimming stripped 5 bases from V and 1 base from J, with 9 bases between. CDR3 coding DNA: TGTGCCAGCAGCCGGGACATAAGCAATCAGCCCCAGCATTTT. Its translation: CASSRDISNQPQHF. Supplemented by reference TRBV7-9 and TRBJ1-5, the full variable domain reads DTGVSQNPRHKITKRGQNVTFRCDPISEHNRLYWYRQTLGQGPEFLTYFQNEAQLEKSRLLSDRFSAERPKGSFSTLEIQRTEQGDSAMYLCASSRDISNQPQHFGDGTRLSIL.

This clonotype was counted at least ten times. CDR3: CASSLLRVNYGYTF. The CDR3 nucleotides read TGTGCCAGCAGCTTGTTGAGGGTAAACTATGGCTACACCTTC. The chain links TRBV7-9 to TRBJ1-2; D is ambiguous. The CDR3 length is 14 residues. V was shortened by 3 bases and J by 2 bases, with 10 bases between the two germline ends. The germline CDR1 and CDR2 sequences are SEHNR and FQNEAQ (reference sequence).

This clonotype has a count of ten or more. V gene TRBV3-1 combines with J gene TRBJ1-2, with 8 bases fitting TRBD1. The CDR3 covers 15 residues. Trimming took 3 bases from V and 7 from J; bases not matched to a gene: 10. Germline lookup yields CDR1 LGHDT and CDR2 YNNKEL (reference sequence). CDR3 in DNA: TGTGCCAGCAGCCACTTTCAGGGGGCACAAGGTGGCTACACCTTC. It encodes CASSHFQGAQGGYTF.

This clonotype has just a few counts. Here the CDR3 DNA reads TGCGCCAGCAGCCATTTCAGGCGTGACACTGAAGCTTTCTTT. This translates into CASSHFRRDTEAFF. The chain has TRBV4-1 and TRBJ1-1; D not resolved. V lost 3 bases, J lost 3 bases, and 11 bases lay in between. CDR1 and CDR2 (germline): MGHRA, YSYEKL. The CDR3 sequence is 14 residues long.

This clonotype has only a few counts. The chain uses TRBV3-1 and TRBJ1-6; D is uncertain. The length of the CDR3 is 14 residues. Germline-derived CDR1 and CDR2 are LGHDT and YNNKEL (reference sequence). V lost 1 base, J lost 14 bases, and 15 bases lay in between. In DNA form, the CDR3 reads TGTGCCAGCAGCCAAGGCGGCGGCGAAGGCTCCCTCCACTTT. Residues: CASSQGGGEGSLHF.

Turning to this clonotype: As the CDR3 is not closed by the conserved phenylalanine or tryptophan, this likely results from a read error. The chain combines TRBV4-3 with TRBJ1-1; D not resolved. Deletions cut 5 bases from V and 0 bases from J, with 16 bases between. The length of the CDR3 is 16 residues. Germline V lookup: CDR1 LGHNA, CDR2 YSLEER. The CDR3 sequence: CASSKRAGNMNTEAFI. CDR3 sequence (DNA): TGCGCCAGCAGCAAACGGGCAGGTAACATGAACACTGAAGCTTTCATT.

The table lists this clonotype with many counts. The genes are TRBV6-6 and TRBJ2-7; D possibly matches TRBD1 or TRBD2 (5 bases each). The CDR3 is made up of 17 amino acids. CDR1 MNHNY and CDR2 SVGAGI come from the germline V gene (reference sequence). The germline V and J ends were trimmed by 2 bases and 0 bases, with 17 bases remaining between them. The chain's CDR3 is CASSYDEGQGSSYEQYF. As DNA, the CDR3 is TGTGCCAGCAGTTACGACGAGGGCCAGGGCAGCTCCTACGAGCAGTACTTC.

This clonotype appeared a few times. The V gene is TRBV2, the J gene TRBJ2-4; TRBD2 aligns across 11 bases. CDR1 SNHLY and CDR2 FYNNEI come from the germline V gene. V lost 1 base, J lost 0 bases, and 11 bases stayed unmatched. The CDR3 length is 20 residues. This CDR3 reads CASSEVSRLAGTLAKNIQYF. The CDR3 DNA sequence: TGTGCCAGCAGTGAAGTGTCCCGACTAGCGGGGACCTTAGCCAAAAACATTCAGTACTTC.